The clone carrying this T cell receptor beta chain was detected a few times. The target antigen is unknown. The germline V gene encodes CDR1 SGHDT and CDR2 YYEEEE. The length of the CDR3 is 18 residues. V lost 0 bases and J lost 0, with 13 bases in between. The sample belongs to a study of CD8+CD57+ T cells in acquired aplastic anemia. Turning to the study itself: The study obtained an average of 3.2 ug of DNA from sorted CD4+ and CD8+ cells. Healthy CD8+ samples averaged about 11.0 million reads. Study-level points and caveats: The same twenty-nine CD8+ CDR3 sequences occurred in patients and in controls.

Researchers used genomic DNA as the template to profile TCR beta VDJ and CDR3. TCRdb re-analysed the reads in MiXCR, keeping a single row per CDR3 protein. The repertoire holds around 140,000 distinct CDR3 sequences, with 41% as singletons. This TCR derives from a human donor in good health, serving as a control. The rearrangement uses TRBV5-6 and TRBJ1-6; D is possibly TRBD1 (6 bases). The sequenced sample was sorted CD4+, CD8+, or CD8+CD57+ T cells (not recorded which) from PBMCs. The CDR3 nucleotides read TGTGCCAGCAGCTTGGGGGGGCCTCTAAGCTCCTATAATTCACCCCTCCACTTT. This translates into CASSLGGPLSSYNSPLHF. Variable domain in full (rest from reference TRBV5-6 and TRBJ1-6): DAGVTQSPTHLIKTRGQQVTLRCSPKSGHDTVSWYQQALGQGPQFIFQYYEEEERQRGNFPDRFSGHQFPNYSSELNVNALLLGDSALYLCASSLGGPLSSYNSPLHFGNGTRLTVT.